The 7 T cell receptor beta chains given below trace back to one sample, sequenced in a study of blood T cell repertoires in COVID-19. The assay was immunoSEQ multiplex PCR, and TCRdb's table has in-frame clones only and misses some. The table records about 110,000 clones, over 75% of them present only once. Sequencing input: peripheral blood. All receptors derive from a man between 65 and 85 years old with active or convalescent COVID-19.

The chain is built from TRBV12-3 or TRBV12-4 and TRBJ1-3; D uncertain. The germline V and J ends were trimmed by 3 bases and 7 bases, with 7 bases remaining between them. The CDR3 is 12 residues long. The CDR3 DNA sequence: TGTGCCAGCAGTTTCGCCGGGAACACCATATATTTT. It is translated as CASSFAGNTIYF.

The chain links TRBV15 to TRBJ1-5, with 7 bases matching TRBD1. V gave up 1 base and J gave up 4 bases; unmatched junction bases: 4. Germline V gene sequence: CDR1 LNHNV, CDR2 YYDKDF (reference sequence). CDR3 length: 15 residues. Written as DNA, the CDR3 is TGTGCCACCAGCAGAGGACAGGGAGCGAATCAGCCCCAGCATTTT. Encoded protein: CATSRGQGANQPQHF.

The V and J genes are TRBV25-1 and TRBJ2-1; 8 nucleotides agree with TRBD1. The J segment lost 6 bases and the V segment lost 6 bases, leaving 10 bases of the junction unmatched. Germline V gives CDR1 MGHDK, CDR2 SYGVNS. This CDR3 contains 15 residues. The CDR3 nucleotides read TGTGCCAGCAGGAAAACAGGGGGATTAGGCAATGAGCAGTTCTTC. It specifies CASRKTGGLGNEQFF.

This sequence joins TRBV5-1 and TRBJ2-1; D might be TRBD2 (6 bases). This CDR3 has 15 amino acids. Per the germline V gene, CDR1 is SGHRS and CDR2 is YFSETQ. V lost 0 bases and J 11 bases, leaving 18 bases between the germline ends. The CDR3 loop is CASSLGELRDGKQFF. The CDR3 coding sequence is TGCGCCAGCAGCTTGGGAGAACTGCGGGACGGTAAGCAGTTCTTC.

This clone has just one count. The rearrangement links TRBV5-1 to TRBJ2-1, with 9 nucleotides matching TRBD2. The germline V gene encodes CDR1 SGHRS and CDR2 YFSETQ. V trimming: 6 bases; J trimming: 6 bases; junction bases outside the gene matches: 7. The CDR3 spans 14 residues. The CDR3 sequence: CASMGSGRSNEQFF. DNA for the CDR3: TGCGCCAGCATGGGTAGCGGGAGAAGCAATGAGCAGTTCTTC.

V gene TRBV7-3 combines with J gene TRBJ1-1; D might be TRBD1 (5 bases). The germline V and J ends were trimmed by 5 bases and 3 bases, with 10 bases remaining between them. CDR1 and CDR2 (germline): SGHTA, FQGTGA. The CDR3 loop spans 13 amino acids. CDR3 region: CASSPEGDTEAFF. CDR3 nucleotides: TGTGCCAGCAGCCCCGAAGGGGACACTGAAGCTTTCTTT.

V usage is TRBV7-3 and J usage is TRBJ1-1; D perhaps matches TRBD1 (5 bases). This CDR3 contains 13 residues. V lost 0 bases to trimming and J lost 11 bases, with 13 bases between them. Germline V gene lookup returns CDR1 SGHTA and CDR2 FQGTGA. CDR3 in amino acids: CASSLTPTAVAFF. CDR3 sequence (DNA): TGTGCCAGCAGCTTAACCCCGACAGCTGTGGCTTTCTTT.